What follows is one T cell receptor (beta chain) and its context. Its antigen remains unidentified. Germline V CDR1 and CDR2: SGHRS, YFSETQ. The J segment lost 5 bases and the V segment lost 2 bases, leaving 6 bases of the junction unmatched. This CDR3 spans 14 amino acids. The data belong to a study of Ad26.COV2.S vaccination and SARS-CoV-2 variants. About the research overall: By the intramuscular route, Ad26.COV2.S was given once, or twice 56 days apart.

Clones were read by immunoSEQ multiplex PCR, and TCRdb kept only the in-frame ones, dropping some. The profile shows a few hundred thousand clones, roughly 88% of them singletons. Study results and caveats: Participants in the vaccine arm had higher spike-specific TCR breadth; placebo recipients had lower.

Regarding treatment: approximately 18 received Ad26.COV2.S at low or high dose, single or two shots; 5 received placebo; per-sample allocation not given. Collection of samples fell on day 63 after the first vaccine or placebo injection. The shot given was an Ad26 vector that makes Wuhan-strain SARS-CoV-2 spike. The chain joins TRBV5-1 to TRBJ1-1; 7 nucleotides align to TRBD1. This specimen was peripheral blood, taken in a trial of Ad26.COV2.S vaccine versus placebo. The sequence came from a person between 18 and 65 years old who received the Ad26.COV2.S COVID-19 vaccine or a placebo. CDR3 nucleotides: TGCGCCAGCAGCTTAAAATCAGGGGGGACTGAAGCTTTCTTT. This sequence encodes CASSLKSGGTEAFF.